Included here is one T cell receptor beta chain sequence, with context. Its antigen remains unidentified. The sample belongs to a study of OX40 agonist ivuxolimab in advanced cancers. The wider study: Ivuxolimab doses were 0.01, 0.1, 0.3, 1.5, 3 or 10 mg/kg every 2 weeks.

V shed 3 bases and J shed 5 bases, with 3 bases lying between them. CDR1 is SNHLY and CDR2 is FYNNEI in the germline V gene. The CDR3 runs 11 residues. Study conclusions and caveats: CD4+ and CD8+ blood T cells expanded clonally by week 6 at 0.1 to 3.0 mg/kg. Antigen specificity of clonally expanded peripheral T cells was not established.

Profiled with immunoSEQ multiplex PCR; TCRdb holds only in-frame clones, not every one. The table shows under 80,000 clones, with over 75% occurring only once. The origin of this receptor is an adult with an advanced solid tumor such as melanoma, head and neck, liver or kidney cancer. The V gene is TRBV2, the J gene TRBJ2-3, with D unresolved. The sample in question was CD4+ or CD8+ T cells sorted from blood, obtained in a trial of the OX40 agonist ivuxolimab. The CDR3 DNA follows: TGTGCCAGCAGTGATATAGATACGCAGTATTTT. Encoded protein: CASSDIDTQYF.